One sample yielded the 19 T cell receptor beta chains listed below, sequenced in a study of human T cells and chemical hapten exposure. The time point: pre-sensitization, week 0. Indicated treatment: therapeutic diphenylcyclopropenone sensitization with weekly scalp DPC. TCRdb re-derived calls from the RACE reads in MiXCR, one entry per CDR3 protein. The table lists 200,000 to 300,000 distinct CDR3 sequences, around 9.3% of them singletons, with roughly 2.5% in the top ten. The source was whole blood, collected in connection with sensitization to the hapten diphenylcyclopropenone (DPC). These receptors originate from a woman between 40 and 50 years old with alopecia areata. Some clones in this sample may be carry-over from other donors' samples.

This clonotype was seen many times. The chain carries TRBV5-1 and TRBJ1-4; D gene unclear. The germline V gene encodes CDR1 SGHRS and CDR2 YFSETQ. This CDR3 has 13 residues. The V end was cut by 4 bases, the J end by 8 bases, with 12 bases between. For the CDR3, the DNA is TGCGCCAGCAGCCTTTTACAAGGCGAAAAACTGTTTTTT. Translation: CASSLLQGEKLFF.

This clonotype occurred a few times. The J gene is TRBJ2-2, the V gene TRBV28; no clear D gene. Germline CDR1 MDHEN, CDR2 SYDVKM. Trimming removed 6 bases from V and 6 bases from J, with 8 bases in between. The CDR3 is 12 amino acids. CDR3 nucleotide sequence: TGTGCCAGCAGGCTCGGGCCCGGGGAGCTGTTTTTT. The encoded protein is CASRLGPGELFF.

Many counts were recorded for this clonotype. The gene calls are TRBV7-9 and TRBJ2-3, with D possibly called TRBD1 or TRBD2 (6 bases each). The CDR3 covers 11 residues. V was trimmed by 5 bases and J by 9 bases, leaving 9 bases between them. Germline loops: CDR1 SEHNR, CDR2 FQNEAQ (reference sequence). The CDR3 DNA reads TGTGCCAGCAGCCGCGGGACAACGCAGTATTTT. Translation gives CASSRGTTQYF.

The rearrangement uses TRBV2 and TRBJ1-1; no definite D call. The CDR3 spans 14 residues. Trimming left V 10 bases short and J 1 base short, with 16 bases between. Germline V gene sequence: CDR1 SNHLY, CDR2 FYNNEI. CDR3 in DNA: TGTGCCACCGTTACCGCTGGCCCGAACACTGAAGCTTTCTTT. It codes for CATVTAGPNTEAFF.

This clonotype has a handful of counts. The chain's CDR3 is CASSYPLWGNTGELFF. DNA for the CDR3: TGTGCCAGCAGTTACCCACTATGGGGGAACACCGGGGAGCTGTTTTTT. The chain couples TRBV6-2 or TRBV6-3 to TRBJ2-2; D call uncertain. This CDR3 has 16 amino acids. Trimming left V 2 bases short and J 1 base short, with 11 bases between. Germline lookup yields CDR1 MNHEY and CDR2 SVGEGT.

The sample holds a few counts of this clonotype. The gene calls are TRBV7-9 and TRBJ1-3, with D uncertain. CDR3 length: 16 amino acids. Germline V CDR1 and CDR2: SEHNR, FQNEAQ (reference sequence). V was clipped by 5 bases and J by 0 bases, with 14 bases between them. CDR3 residues: CASSPPGTTSGNTIYF. For the CDR3, the DNA is TGTGCCAGCAGCCCCCCGGGCACCACCTCTGGAAACACCATATATTTT.

The rearrangement joins TRBV5-1 to TRBJ2-1; D is undetermined. CDR3 length: 16 residues. V was trimmed by 0 bases and J by 7 bases, leaving 17 bases between them. The germline CDR1 and CDR2 sequences are SGHRS and YFSETQ. CDR3 region: CASSLVPTNPRNEQFF. As DNA, the CDR3 is TGCGCCAGCAGCTTGGTCCCCACAAACCCGCGGAATGAGCAGTTCTTC. The full variable domain, rest sourced from reference TRBV5-1 and TRBJ2-1, is KAGVTQTPRYLIKTRGQQVTLSCSPISGHRSVSWYQQTPGQGLQFLFEYFSETQRNKGNFPGRFSGRQFSNSRSEMNVSTLELGDSALYLCASSLVPTNPRNEQFFGPGTRLTVL.

This clonotype appeared many times. The chain joins TRBV2 to TRBJ2-3; TRBD2 is a possible D gene (6 bases). The V and J ends lost 7 bases and 2 bases respectively, with 19 bases between them. Germline V gene data show CDR1 as SNHLY and CDR2 as FYNNEI. The CDR3 is made up of 16 amino acids. CDR3: CASKKLPAGVTDTQYF. The DNA for the CDR3 is TGTGCCAGCAAAAAACTCCCAGCGGGTGTCACAGATACGCAGTATTTT.

V usage is TRBV7-2 and J usage is TRBJ2-3, with TRBD1 as a possible D gene (5 bases). The CDR3 is 16 amino acids. Germline V lookup: CDR1 SGHTA, CDR2 FQGNSA. V was shortened by 5 bases and J by 0 bases, with 15 bases between the two germline ends. The CDR3 is CASSPFRPGSTDTQYF. The CDR3 bases are TGTGCCAGCAGCCCTTTCCGGCCAGGGAGCACAGATACGCAGTATTTT.

There are a few counts of this clonotype. The chain uses TRBV12-3 or TRBV12-4 and TRBJ2-7, with 10 positions matching TRBD2. After removal of 5 bases from V and 2 bases from J, the junction contained 12 bases not matched to a gene. This CDR3 region has 17 residues. The CDR3 region is CASSLIAGGLFTYEQYF. The CDR3 nucleotides read TGTGCCAGCAGTCTGATAGCGGGAGGCCTGTTCACCTACGAGCAGTACTTC.

This clonotype was seen at least ten times. The chain is built from TRBV24-1 and TRBJ2-3; no clear D gene. Germline CDR1 reads KGHDR; CDR2 reads SFDVKD. Trimming shortened V by 7 bases and J by 0 bases, and 4 bases separated the two germline ends. The CDR3 is 12 residues long. CDR3 in DNA: TGTGCCACCAGCGGGAGCACAGATACGCAGTATTTT. Translation gives CATSGSTDTQYF.

The CDR3, as DNA: TGTGCCAGCAGCCAAGATCAAGGCAGCAATCAGCCCCAGCATTTT. Protein: CASSQDQGSNQPQHF. V gene TRBV3-1 combines with J gene TRBJ1-5, with D hard to call. Trimming stripped 0 bases from V and 1 base from J, with 7 bases between. Looked up from germline, CDR1 is LGHDT and CDR2 is YNNKEL (reference sequence). The CDR3 covers 15 residues.

The chain employs TRBV5-1 and TRBJ1-6, with no clear D. The CDR3 is 15 amino acids. Trimming took 0 bases from V and 7 from J, leaving 11 bases between them. CDR1 and CDR2 from the germline V gene are SGHRS and YFSETQ. The CDR3 DNA is TGCGCCAGCAGCTTGGGAGGCAGGAACAATTCACCCCTCCACTTT. Translated: CASSLGGRNNSPLHF.

The chain uses TRBV20-1 and TRBJ2-4; the match to TRBD2 covers 13 bases. The CDR3 is 14 amino acids. Germline CDR1 is DFQATT and CDR2 is SNEGSKA (reference sequence). V was clipped by 4 bases and J by 6 bases; unmatched bases: 3. The CDR3 DNA follows: TGCAGTGCTACAACTAGCGGGAGGGGAAACATTCAGTACTTC. Its protein is CSATTSGRGNIQYF.

The rearrangement links TRBV7-2 to TRBJ1-2, with D hard to call. CDR1 is SGHTA, CDR2 FQGNSA, per germline. This CDR3 has 15 residues. Trimming removed 0 bases from V and 4 bases from J, with 12 bases in between. In DNA form, the CDR3 reads TGTGCCAGCAGCTTAGCCTGGGGAAGCGGCTATGGCTACACCTTC. Protein sequence: CASSLAWGSGYGYTF.

This clonotype was seen at least ten times. The chain uses TRBV3-1 and TRBJ2-1; no definite D call. Germline CDR1 reads LGHDT; CDR2 reads YNNKEL (reference sequence). This CDR3 is 12 amino acids long. Deletions cut 0 bases from V and 8 bases from J, with 5 bases between. The CDR3 region has the DNA TGTGCCAGCAGCCAAGACCGTTATGAGCAGTTCTTC. Its protein is CASSQDRYEQFF.

There are a few counts of this clonotype. V gene TRBV6-2 or TRBV6-3 combines with J gene TRBJ2-1; TRBD2 might be the D (5 bases). The germline V gene encodes CDR1 MNHEY and CDR2 SVGEGT. This CDR3 contains 15 residues. Deletions cut 0 bases from V and 6 bases from J, with 12 bases between. CDR3 region: CASSYSSALVNEQFF. The CDR3 nucleotides read TGTGCCAGCAGTTACTCGTCGGCACTAGTCAATGAGCAGTTCTTC.

This clonotype was picked up many times. The V and J genes are TRBV28 and TRBJ1-5, with D unclear. Trimming took 4 bases from V and 4 from J, leaving 8 bases between them. The CDR3 extends over 13 amino acids. Germline values: CDR1 MDHEN, CDR2 SYDVKM. The CDR3 protein is CASSSTPNQPQHF. The CDR3 DNA is TGTGCCAGCAGTTCGACTCCAAATCAGCCCCAGCATTTT.

This clonotype was seen many times. The chain joins TRBV4-3 to TRBJ1-5; unclear D gene. Germline assignment: CDR1 LGHNA and CDR2 YSLEER. V was trimmed by 4 bases and J by 1 base, leaving 11 bases between them. This CDR3 spans 15 amino acids. The CDR3 DNA reads TGCGCCAGCAGCCCGAGTTACAGAAGCAATCAGCCCCAGCATTTT. This translates into CASSPSYRSNQPQHF.